The table lists the clone carrying this T cell receptor (beta chain) with many counts. Antigen specificity is unknown. An expansion of CD8+CD57+ cells by flow cytometry had been shown in patients chosen for sequencing. Each patient had severe acquired aplastic anemia. This sample was included in a study of CD8+CD57+ T cells in acquired aplastic anemia. The overall study: Sorted cells (CD4+ and CD8+) yielded DNA amounts that averaged approximately 3.2 ug. Regarding the study as a whole: Sharing between patients and controls was observed for twenty-nine CD8+ CDR3 sequences.

The template used for profiling TCR beta VDJ and CDR3 was genomic DNA. MiXCR, applied by TCRdb to the reads, yields one record per CDR3 protein. In the table there are approximately 160,000 distinct CDR3 sequences, roughly 45% of which are singletons. The sequence was collected from a human donor with aplastic anemia. Material: sorted CD4+, CD8+, or CD8+CD57+ T cells (not recorded which) from PBMCs.

In DNA form, the CDR3 reads TGTGCCAGCAGCTTTCGCCCGGGGACAGGTCCAGATACGCAGTATTTT. As protein: CASSFRPGTGPDTQYF. This rearrangement joins TRBV7-2 to TRBJ2-3; 8 bases are a match to TRBD1. The CDR3 totals 16 residues. The J segment lost 4 bases and the V segment lost 3 bases, leaving 9 bases of the junction unmatched. Germline CDR1 SGHTA, CDR2 FQGNSA.